The entry below describes one T cell receptor beta chain. The record originates from a study of shared clonotypes between healthy human individuals. The naive CD8 subset, CD45RO-negative cells positively selected for CCR7, excluded terminally differentiated effector memory CD45RA+ cells. The repertoire was sequenced with immunoSEQ multiplex PCR; TCRdb's copy has only in-frame clones and lacks some. The table includes just over 2,000,000 clones, around 96% detected once. Germline assignment: CDR1 MNHEY and CDR2 SMNVEV (reference sequence). V lost 4 bases and J lost 3, with 13 bases in between. This CDR3 has 14 residues.

The sequencing sample was made of naive CD8+ T cells sorted from blood. The V and J genes are TRBV27 and TRBJ2-7, with D tentatively TRBD1 or TRBD2 (6 bases each). The receptor was derived from a man aged 18 to 30 in good health. CDR3 DNA sequence: TGTGCCAGCAGTTCATTACAGGGAGGCTACGAGCAGTACTTC. Translating gives CASSSLQGGYEQYF.